Presented here are 2 T cell receptor beta chains from one specimen sequenced in a study of T-cell reconstitution after alpha-beta-depleted transplantation in children. Unique molecular identifiers were incorporated into the prepared TCRbeta library. A single record per CDR3 protein comes from TCRdb applying MiXCR to the PCR reads. The table shows 640,000 or so distinct CDR3 sequences, with roughly 17% occurring only once. Sequencing used PBMCs from the stem cell graft donor, obtained from the stem cell graft. All receptors derive from a human donor who donated a stem cell graft to a child with acute myeloid leukemia.

This clonotype was seen many times. The chain is built from TRBV20-1 and TRBJ1-5; D unclear. The CDR3 loop spans 14 amino acids. Germline V CDR1 and CDR2: DFQATT, SNEGSKA (reference sequence). Trimming stripped 3 bases from V and 0 bases from J, with 9 bases between. The DNA of the CDR3 is TGCAGTGCTAGTGAATCCTATAGCAATCAGCCCCAGCATTTT. Translating it yields CSASESYSNQPQHF.

Notes on this clonotype: The junction departs from germline at one end; a sequencing error may be responsible. The chain carries TRBV6-1 and TRBJ2-2; D could derive from TRBD1 or TRBD2 (5 bases each). Germline V gives CDR1 MNHNS, CDR2 SASEGT. The CDR3 consists of 14 residues. The CDR3 DNA sequence: TGTGCCAGCAGCCCGACTGCGAACACCGGGGACCTGTTTTTT. The encoded protein is CASSPTANTGDLFF.